These 23 T cell receptor beta chains were all obtained from the same sample, sequenced in a study of human T cells and chemical hapten exposure. TCRdb re-analysed the RACE reads in MiXCR, keeping a single row per CDR3 protein. The profile shows under 100,000 distinct CDR3 sequences, over 9.5% of them singletons. The time point is: patch test 2, 6 weeks after DPC sensitization. Treatment denoted: therapeutic diphenylcyclopropenone sensitization with weekly scalp DPC. The sample in question was whole blood, obtained in connection with sensitization to the hapten diphenylcyclopropenone (DPC). Every receptor here comes from a middle-aged woman with alopecia areata. Some clones in this sample may be carry-over from other donors' samples.

This chain connects TRBV5-5 to TRBJ1-1, with TRBD1 as a possible D gene (5 bases). The CDR3 is 16 residues long. CDR1 is SGHKS, CDR2 YYEKEE, per germline (reference sequence). V lost 4 bases and J 8 bases, leaving 24 bases between the germline ends. The CDR3 spells CASSPDMGVDVWEAFF. The CDR3 DNA is TGTGCCAGCAGCCCAGACATGGGGGTGGATGTTTGGGAAGCTTTCTTT.

The sample holds a few counts of this clonotype. The J gene is TRBJ2-7, the V gene TRBV4-3; weak D call: TRBD2 (6 bases). Trimming pared 3 bases from V and 5 bases from J, leaving 17 bases between. Germline V gives CDR1 LGHNA, CDR2 YSLEER. The CDR3 extends over 15 amino acids. Here the CDR3 reads CASSHSWRGANEQYF. The CDR3 DNA is TGCGCCAGCAGCCATAGTTGGCGGGGTGCGAACGAGCAGTACTTC.

This clonotype was detected only a few times. The rearrangement links TRBV28 to TRBJ2-1; D is possibly TRBD1 or TRBD2 (5 bases each). In germline, CDR1 is MDHEN, CDR2 SYDVKM. The ends were cut back, 3 bases at V and 6 bases at J, with 18 bases in the middle. This CDR3 contains 16 residues. CDR3 nucleotides: TGTGCCAGCAGTTTCATAATCGAGGGACCGCCCAATGAGCAGTTCTTC. This gives the protein CASSFIIEGPPNEQFF. Supplemented by reference TRBV28 and TRBJ2-1, the full variable domain reads DVKVTQSSRYLVKRTGEKVFLECVQDMDHENMFWYRQDPGLGLRLIYFSYDVKMKEKGDIPEGYSVSREKKERFSLILESASTNQTSMYLCASSFIIEGPPNEQFFGPGTRLTVL.

This clonotype was counted between two and nine times. The CDR3 DNA reads as TGTGCCAGCAGAAGGGGTGAGCAGTTCTTC. Its protein is CASRRGEQFF. The genes are TRBV28 and TRBJ2-1, with TRBD1 as a possible D gene (5 bases). Germline V gene lookup returns CDR1 MDHEN and CDR2 SYDVKM. The length of the CDR3 is 10 residues. The V end lost 6 bases, the J end lost 9 bases, and 6 bases lay between the germline ends.

V is TRBV29-1 and J is TRBJ2-5, with 12 positions matching TRBD2. V shed 5 bases and J 2 bases; nucleotides not matched to a gene: 3. CDR1 is SQVTM, CDR2 ANQGSEA, per germline. This CDR3 comprises 14 residues. CDR3 coding DNA: TGCAGCGTTTCCGGGACTAGCGGGCAAGAGACCCAGTACTTC. It encodes CSVSGTSGQETQYF.

This clonotype has at least ten counts. The chain has TRBV6-2 or TRBV6-3 and TRBJ2-3; unclear D gene. Trimming took off 0 bases at V and 6 bases at J, with 25 bases between the two ends. Germline V gene sequence: CDR1 MNHEY, CDR2 SVGEGT. The CDR3 runs to 19 residues. The CDR3 loop reads CASSYSTQHPRIPTDTQYF. CDR3 DNA sequence: TGTGCCAGCAGTTACTCCACCCAACATCCCAGGATTCCAACCGATACGCAGTATTTT.

This clonotype was seen more than once but under ten times. The chain links TRBV13 to TRBJ1-3, with D possibly TRBD1 on 5 matching bases. The germline gives CDR1 PRHDT, CDR2 FYEKMQ (reference sequence). V lost 4 bases and J lost 0, with 13 bases in between. The CDR3 spans 16 residues. The CDR3 loop is CASSSPGLSSGNTIYF. As DNA, the CDR3 is TGTGCCAGCAGCTCCCCGGGACTGTCCTCTGGAAACACCATATATTTT.

This clonotype was counted between two and nine times. This chain connects TRBV5-5 to TRBJ2-1; D is unclear. Per the germline V gene, CDR1 is SGHKS and CDR2 is YYEKEE (reference sequence). The CDR3 extends over 14 amino acids. The germline V and J ends were trimmed by 4 bases and 7 bases, with 15 bases remaining between them. The CDR3 bases are TGTGCCAGCAGCCCGCCCGGGCGAACTAATGAGCAGTTCTTC. Residues: CASSPPGRTNEQFF.

In its sample, this clonotype was seen many times. The V call is TRBV27, the J call TRBJ1-5; 9 bases align to TRBD1. CDR1 is MNHEY and CDR2 is SMNVEV in the germline V gene (reference sequence). The CDR3 is 19 residues long. The V and J ends lost 10 bases and 4 bases, in that order; junction bases with no gene match: 23. The CDR3: CATIPRPPGQGGGNQPQHF. The CDR3 nucleotides are TGTGCCACCATACCGAGGCCTCCGGGACAGGGTGGGGGAAATCAGCCCCAGCATTTT.

This clonotype was found a few times. For the CDR3, the DNA is TGTGCCAGTGGCCCGGGACAGGGGGTAAATGAGCAGTTCTTC. This gives the protein CASGPGQGVNEQFF. The chain carries TRBV19 and TRBJ2-1; 11 bases align to TRBD1. Trimming cost V 8 bases and J 7 bases; bases outside gene matches: 7. The V gene's germline CDR1 is LNHDA and CDR2 SQIVND (reference sequence). This CDR3 is 14 amino acids long.

This clonotype showed up many times. This chain links TRBV6-2 or TRBV6-3 with TRBJ1-2; TRBD1 matches at 9 bases. The CDR3 has 14 amino acids. J gave up 8 bases and V 6 bases, and 10 bases lay outside the gene matches. CDR1 MNHEY and CDR2 SVGEGT come from the germline V gene. This chain's CDR3 is CASRRDRARDGYTF. The CDR3 nucleotides read TGTGCCAGCAGACGGGACAGGGCCAGGGACGGCTACACCTTC.

Comments on this clonotype: Germline and junction disagree at one end, which may indicate a read error. This chain connects TRBV12-3 or TRBV12-4 to TRBJ2-2, with TRBD2 identical over 12 bases. The CDR3 length is 16 residues. The CDR3 here is CASSSLAGGNSGELFF. DNA for the CDR3: TGTGCCAGCAGTTCCCTAGCGGGGGGGAACTCCGGGGAGCTGTTTTTT.

This clonotype was counted a few times. CDR3 nucleotides: TGTGCCAGCACGGGACTAGCGGGGGATGAGCAGTTCTTC. It yields the protein CASTGLAGDEQFF. The V call is TRBV6-2 or TRBV6-3, the J call TRBJ2-1; 14 bases are shared with TRBD2. J was trimmed by 8 bases and V by 7 bases; bases with no gene match: 1. Germline lookup yields CDR1 MNHEY and CDR2 SVGEGT. The CDR3 runs 13 residues.

The table lists this clonotype with many counts. The chain uses TRBV29-1 and TRBJ2-1; 7 positions match TRBD1. The ends lost 4 bases at V and 7 bases at J; junction bases unmatched: 1. Germline-derived CDR1 and CDR2 are SQVTM and ANQGSEA. The CDR3 totals 11 residues. CDR3 bases: TGCAGCGTTGGACAGGGAAATGAGCAGTTCTTC. Its protein product is CSVGQGNEQFF.

As for this clonotype: A single base separates this from a much larger clone, so it may be a read error. CDR3 in DNA: TGTGCCAGCACCATGGGACAGCATAATACCGGCCACTATGGCTACACCTTC. This encodes CASTMGQHNTGHYGYTF. J is TRBJ1-2 and V is TRBV7-9; 7 nucleotides match TRBD1. Germline V CDR1 and CDR2: SEHNR, FQNEAQ (reference sequence). V dropped 7 bases and J dropped 3; count of bases not matched to a gene: 17. The CDR3 covers 17 residues.

The table lists this clonotype with many counts. V is TRBV7-6 and J is TRBJ2-5; TRBD1 aligns across 9 bases. This CDR3 is 15 amino acids long. The J segment lost 2 bases and the V segment lost 2 bases, leaving 3 bases of the junction unmatched. Per the germline V gene, CDR1 is SGHVS and CDR2 is FNYEAQ. CDR3 loop: CASSLSGTGQETQYF. CDR3 DNA sequence: TGTGCCAGCAGCTTATCGGGGACAGGGCAAGAGACCCAGTACTTC.

This clonotype came up a few times. This rearrangement joins TRBV7-3 to TRBJ2-1; 9 bases align to TRBD2. V lost 6 bases and J lost 6; bases outside the gene matches: 12. Germline V gives CDR1 SGHTA, CDR2 FQGTGA. This CDR3 has 16 amino acids. Here the CDR3 DNA reads TGTGCCAGCAGGCCTTCTCCTGCGGGGGGGATCAATGAGCAGTTCTTC. Protein: CASRPSPAGGINEQFF.

The chain employs TRBV29-1 and TRBJ2-3, with TRBD2 identical over 8 bases. V shed 7 bases, J shed 0 bases, and the junction held 9 bases outside the gene matches. CDR1 and CDR2 from the germline V gene are SQVTM and ANQGSEA. The CDR3 is made up of 15 amino acids. CDR3 bases: TGCAGCGGTTGTGCTAGCGGGCCCAGCACAGATACGCAGTATTTT. Amino acids: CSGCASGPSTDTQYF.

This clonotype was detected ten times or more. This chain joins TRBV11-2 and TRBJ2-2; possibly TRBD2 for D (6 bases). Per the germline V gene, CDR1 is SGHAT and CDR2 is FQNNGV. This CDR3 comprises 16 residues. Deletions cut 6 bases from V and 6 bases from J, with 20 bases between. Here the CDR3 reads CASRFSGTGPAGELFF. CDR3 nucleotides: TGTGCCAGCAGATTCTCCGGGACTGGGCCGGCCGGGGAGCTGTTTTTT.

This clonotype was detected a few times. This sequence joins TRBV12-5 and TRBJ1-3; D is possibly TRBD1 (6 bases). CDR3 length: 15 amino acids. Germline V gene data show CDR1 as LGHNT and CDR2 as FRNRAP. The V and J ends lost 5 bases and 4 bases respectively, with 15 bases between them. The CDR3 loop is CASGAQGLGGNTIYF. As DNA, the CDR3 is TGTGCTAGTGGTGCACAGGGCTTGGGGGGAAACACCATATATTTT.

This clonotype was recorded at least ten times. J is TRBJ2-7 and V is TRBV28; TRBD1 agrees at 7 bases. Germline CDR1 MDHEN, CDR2 SYDVKM. V lost 6 bases to trimming and J lost 3 bases; unmatched junction nucleotides: 8. CDR3 size: 14 residues. The CDR3 DNA reads as TGTGCCAGCAGATCCGGACAGGTTATCTACGAGCAGTACTTC. Protein sequence: CASRSGQVIYEQYF.

Ten or more counts support this clonotype. V is TRBV7-9 and J is TRBJ2-7, with TRBD1 matching over 8 bases. This CDR3 has 16 amino acids. J was trimmed by 2 bases and V by 5 bases; bases with no gene match: 11. CDR1 is SEHNR, CDR2 FQNEAQ, per germline (reference sequence). DNA of the CDR3: TGTGCCAGCAGCCCAACGGGGACAGGAGGAACCTACGAGCAGTACTTC. This translates into CASSPTGTGGTYEQYF. Together with reference TRBV7-9 and TRBJ2-7, the CDR3 gives the full variable domain: DTGVSQNPRHKITKRGQNVTFRCDPISEHNRLYWYRQTLGQGPEFLTYFQNEAQLEKSRLLSDRFSAERPKGSFSTLEIQRTEQGDSAMYLCASSPTGTGGTYEQYFGPGTRLTVT.

This clonotype appeared a few times. The chain uses TRBV7-7 and TRBJ2-3; 9 bases match TRBD2. J lost 1 base, V lost 5 bases, and 7 bases had no gene match. The germline V gene has CDR1 SSHAT and CDR2 FNYEAQ (reference sequence). The CDR3 has 16 amino acids. The CDR3 is CASSRGSSGGTDTQYF. As DNA, the CDR3 is TGTGCCAGCAGCCGAGGCTCTAGCGGGGGCACAGATACGCAGTATTTT.